This T cell receptor (beta chain) was obtained from a study of blood T cell repertoires in COVID-19. Study-level background: Both acute and convalescent COVID-19 samples were obtained from the United States, Italy and Spain. PBMCs, B-cell-depleted T cells, or T cells were the source of the cDNA or gDNA that made up the material.

This clone was found once. Authors' methods: By means of reference gene primer amplification, nucleated cell counts were estimated. TCRdb's table, derived via immunoSEQ multiplex PCR, lists solely in-frame clones and lacks some. The DNA was the basis for D and trimming; V, J and clone size are from that table. The table includes more than 200,000 clones, about 91% detected once. V shed 2 bases and J shed 0 bases, with 13 bases lying between them. CDR1 is SGHAT and CDR2 is FQNNGV in the germline V gene. This CDR3 has 16 residues. This sequence originates from a man older than 75 with acute or convalescent COVID-19. The chain joins TRBV11-2 to TRBJ1-1; D is uncertain. The source material was peripheral blood. The CDR3 spells CASSLLVGHMNTEAFF. Written as DNA, the CDR3 is TGTGCCAGCAGCTTACTGGTGGGCCACATGAACACTGAAGCTTTCTTT.